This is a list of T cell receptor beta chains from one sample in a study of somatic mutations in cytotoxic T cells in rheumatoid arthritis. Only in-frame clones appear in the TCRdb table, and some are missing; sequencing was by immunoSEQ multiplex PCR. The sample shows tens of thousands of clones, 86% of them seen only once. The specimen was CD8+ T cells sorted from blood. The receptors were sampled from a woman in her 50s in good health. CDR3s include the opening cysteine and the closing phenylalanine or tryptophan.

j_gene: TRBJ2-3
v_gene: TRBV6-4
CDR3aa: CASSERIDTGGHTDTQYF

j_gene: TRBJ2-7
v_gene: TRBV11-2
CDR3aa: CASSFQGSPYEQYF

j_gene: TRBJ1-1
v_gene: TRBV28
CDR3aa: CASSLDEFGPYGTEAFF

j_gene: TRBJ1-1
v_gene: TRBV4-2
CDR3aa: CASSPTVGGNTEAFF

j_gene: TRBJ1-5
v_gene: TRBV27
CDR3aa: CASRPRDGSNQPQHF

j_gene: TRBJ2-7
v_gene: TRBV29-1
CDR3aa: CSVLGGYEQYF

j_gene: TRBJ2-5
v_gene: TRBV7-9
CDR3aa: CASSASVGAQETQYF

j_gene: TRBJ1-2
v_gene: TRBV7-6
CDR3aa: CASSLVDYGYTF

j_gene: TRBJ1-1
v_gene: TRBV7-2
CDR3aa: CASSFFAGTLNTEAFF

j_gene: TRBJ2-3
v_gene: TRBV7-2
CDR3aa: CASSQRQGTFPHTDTQYF

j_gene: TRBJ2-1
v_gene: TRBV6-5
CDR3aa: CASSRTAYNEQFF

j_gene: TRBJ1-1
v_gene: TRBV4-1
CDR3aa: CASSELTGEAFF

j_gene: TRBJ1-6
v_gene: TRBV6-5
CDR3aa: CASSSGTYNSPLHF

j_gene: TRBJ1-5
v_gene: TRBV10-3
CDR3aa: CATRDTGNQPQHF

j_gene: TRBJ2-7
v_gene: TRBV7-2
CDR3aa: CASSPNSYEQYF

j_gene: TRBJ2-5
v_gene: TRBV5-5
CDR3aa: CASSDTGTGGQETQYF

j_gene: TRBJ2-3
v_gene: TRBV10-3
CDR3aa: CAAGSTSGETDTQYF

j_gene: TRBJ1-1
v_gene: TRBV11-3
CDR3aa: CASSLAVNTEAFF

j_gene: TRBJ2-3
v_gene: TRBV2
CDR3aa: CASSELAGISDTQYF

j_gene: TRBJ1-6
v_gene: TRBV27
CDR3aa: CASRFSYNSPLHF

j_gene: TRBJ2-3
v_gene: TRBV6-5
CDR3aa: CASSREPTSTDTQYF

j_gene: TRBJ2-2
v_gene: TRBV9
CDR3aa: CASGWAGELFF

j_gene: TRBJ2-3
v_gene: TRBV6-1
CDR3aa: CASSWTSGGTDTQYF

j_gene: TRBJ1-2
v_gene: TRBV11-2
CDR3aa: CASSLEDSLEETF

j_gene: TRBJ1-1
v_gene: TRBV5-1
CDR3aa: CASTDSLNTEAFF

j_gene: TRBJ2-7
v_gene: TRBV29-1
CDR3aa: CSGGTGGPEQYF

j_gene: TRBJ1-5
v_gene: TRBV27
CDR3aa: CASRQYSNQPQHF

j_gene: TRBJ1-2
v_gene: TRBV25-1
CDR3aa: CASSGGNRAFTF

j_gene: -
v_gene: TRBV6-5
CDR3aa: CASTGQGYEQYF

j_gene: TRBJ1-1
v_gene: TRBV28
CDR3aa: CASSARGAGSHAEAFF

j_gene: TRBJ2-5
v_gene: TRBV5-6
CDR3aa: CASSKGQQETQYF

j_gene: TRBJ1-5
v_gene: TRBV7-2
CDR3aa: CASSLEDSGWWPQHF

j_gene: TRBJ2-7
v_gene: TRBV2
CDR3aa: CASSEYLGLAGGQEREQYF

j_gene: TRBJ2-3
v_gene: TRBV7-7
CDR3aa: CASAPAGGSTDTQYF

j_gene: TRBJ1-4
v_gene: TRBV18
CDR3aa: CASSPPSDRGQREKLFF

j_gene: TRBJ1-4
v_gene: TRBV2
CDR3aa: CASSDLYGGPTNEKLFF

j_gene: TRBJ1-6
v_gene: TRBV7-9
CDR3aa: CASSDTGSSYNSPLHF

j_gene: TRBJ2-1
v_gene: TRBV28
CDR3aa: CASSFGGGGTYNEQFF

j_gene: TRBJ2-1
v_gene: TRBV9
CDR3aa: CASSTHGGTVPNEQFF

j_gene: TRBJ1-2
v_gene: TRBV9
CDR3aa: CASSVARTGREYGYTF

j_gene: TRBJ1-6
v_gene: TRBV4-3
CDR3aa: CASSQVVGSYNSPLHF

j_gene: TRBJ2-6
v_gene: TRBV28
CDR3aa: CASSRDGSSSGANVLTF

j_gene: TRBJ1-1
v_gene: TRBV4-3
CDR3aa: CASSAGILMNTEAFF

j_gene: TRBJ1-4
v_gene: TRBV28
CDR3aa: CASTTPGREEKLFF

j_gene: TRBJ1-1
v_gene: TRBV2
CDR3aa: CASSAQPEAFF

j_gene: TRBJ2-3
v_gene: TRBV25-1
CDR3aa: CASSELTGTDTQYF

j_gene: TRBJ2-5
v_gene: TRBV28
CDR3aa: CASSLLDTSETQYF

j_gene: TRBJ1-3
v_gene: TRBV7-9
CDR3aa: CASSLGGNTIYF